Following are 32 T cell receptor beta chains from one sample sequenced in a study of a mutant IDH1 vaccine in newly diagnosed glioma. Here immunoSEQ multiplex PCR was the method, and the copy in TCRdb shows in-frame clones only, minus some. Altogether some 38,000 clones are present, about nine tenths being singletons, with the ten largest covering 18%. Described time point: baseline, week 1 (first vaccination visit). The treatment here: pre-vaccination baseline after standard-of-care therapy. Sequenced here: PBMCs, sampled from a glioma patient treated with radiotherapy, temozolomide or both. These receptors all stem from a man younger than 35 with glioma.

V gene TRBV7-9 combines with J gene TRBJ2-2; D not certain. Germline CDR1 reads SEHNR; CDR2 reads FQNEAQ (reference sequence). The CDR3 is 13 residues long. V was cut by 3 bases and J by 8 bases, with 10 bases left in between. CDR3 loop: CASSFPPVGELFF. The CDR3, as DNA: TGTGCCAGCAGCTTCCCTCCGGTAGGGGAGCTGTTTTTT.

V usage is TRBV16 and J usage is TRBJ1-5; TRBD1 matches 10 bases. Trimming took 3 bases from V and 3 from J; bases not matched to a gene: 5. The CDR3 contains 16 residues. Per the germline V gene, CDR1 is KGHSY and CDR2 is FQNENV. The CDR3 nucleotides read TGTGCCAGCAGCCAGGTGGGACAGGGGATCAATCAGCCCCAGCATTTT. It specifies CASSQVGQGINQPQHF. The full variable domain, in which reference TRBV16 and TRBJ1-5 provide the parts outside the CDR3, is GEEVAQTPKHLVRGEGQKAKLYCAPIKGHSYVFWYQQVLKNEFKFLISFQNENVFDETGMPKERFSAKCLPNSPCSLEIQATKLEDSAVYFCASSQVGQGINQPQHFGDGTRLSIL.

The chain uses TRBV5-6 and TRBJ2-2, with TRBD2 matching 7 bases. Germline CDR1 is SGHDT and CDR2 is YYEEEE. The V segment lost 0 bases and the J segment 9 bases; nucleotides outside the gene matches: 8. The CDR3 loop spans 15 amino acids. CDR3: CASSLGLAARRELFF. The CDR3 DNA reads TGTGCCAGCAGCTTGGGGCTAGCGGCCCGCCGGGAGCTGTTTTTT.

This chain links TRBV4-3 with TRBJ2-1, with D perhaps TRBD1 (5 bases). This CDR3 contains 13 residues. Trimming pared 8 bases from V and 4 bases from J, leaving 12 bases between. Germline values: CDR1 LGHNA, CDR2 YSLEER. The CDR3, as DNA: TGCGCCAGCTCTCTAGACAGATACAATGAGCAGTTCTTC. Encoded protein: CASSLDRYNEQFF.

This sequence joins TRBV9 and TRBJ2-3; 7 bases align to TRBD1. The germline V gene has CDR1 SGDLS and CDR2 YYNGEE. This CDR3 spans 15 amino acids. Germline trimming cut 4 bases from V and 7 bases from J; bases unmatched to any gene: 12. CDR3: CASSSSTGPSYTQYF. The CDR3 DNA reads TGTGCCAGCAGCTCCTCGACAGGGCCCTCTTATACGCAGTATTTT.

The gene calls are TRBV13 and TRBJ1-1; D call uncertain. Trimming shortened V by 0 bases and J by 4 bases, and 9 bases separated the two germline ends. This CDR3 has 14 residues. In germline, CDR1 is PRHDT, CDR2 FYEKMQ (reference sequence). The CDR3 sequence is CASSLGLSGTEAFF. The CDR3 DNA reads TGTGCCAGCAGCTTAGGCCTAAGTGGCACTGAAGCTTTCTTT. Using reference TRBV13 and TRBJ1-1 for the parts outside the CDR3, the full variable domain is AAGVIQSPRHLIKEKRETATLKCYPIPRHDTVYWYQQGPGQDPQFLISFYEKMQSDKGSIPDRFSAQQFSDYHSELNMSSLELGDSALYFCASSLGLSGTEAFFGQGTRLTVV.

V and J are TRBV6-5 and TRBJ2-3; the D is unclear. CDR3 length equals 12 residues. Trimming stripped 6 bases from V and 4 bases from J, with 8 bases between. The germline CDR1 and CDR2 sequences are MNHEY and SVGAGI. The DNA for the CDR3 is TGTGCCAGCAGCTCTACCCCAGATACGCAGTATTTT. Protein: CASSSTPDTQYF.

The chain combines TRBV28 with TRBJ2-6; no clear D. Germline CDR1 is MDHEN and CDR2 is SYDVKM. This CDR3 has 15 residues. Trimming removed 6 bases from V and 0 bases from J, with 9 bases in between. The CDR3 DNA reads as TGTGCCAGCAGATCTTGGGGCTCTGGGGCCAACGTCCTGACTTTC. This encodes CASRSWGSGANVLTF.

This sequence joins TRBV4-1 and TRBJ1-1; 9 bases are shared with TRBD1. The germline CDR1 and CDR2 sequences are MGHRA and YSYEKL. V shed 4 bases, J shed 4 bases, and the junction held 7 bases outside the gene matches. This CDR3 spans 15 amino acids. CDR3 bases: TGCGCCAGCAGCCTCCTACAGGGGGCTGGCACTGAAGCTTTCTTT. Its translation: CASSLLQGAGTEAFF.

The gene calls are TRBV6-1 and TRBJ1-2, with D perhaps matching TRBD1 (5 bases). The CDR3 sequence is 15 residues long. The V gene's germline CDR1 is MNHNS and CDR2 SASEGT. With 11 bases removed from V and 2 bases from J, the gap between germline ends came to 21 bases. The CDR3 loop is CAAFLMGQSNYGYTF. The CDR3 coding sequence is TGTGCCGCATTCTTGATGGGGCAGTCGAACTATGGCTACACCTTC.

This clone has a single count. CDR3 residues: CAWSRRLAEETQYF. For the CDR3, the DNA is TGTGCCTGGAGTCGGAGACTAGCGGAAGAGACCCAGTACTTC. V gene TRBV30 combines with J gene TRBJ2-5; TRBD2 matches at 9 bases. Per germline, CDR1 GTSNPN and CDR2 SVGIG (reference sequence). The V segment lost 2 bases and the J segment 3 bases; nucleotides outside the gene matches: 4. CDR3 length: 14 residues. The complete variable domain, with remaining parts taken from reference TRBV30 and TRBJ2-5, reads SQTIHQWPATLVQPVGSPLSLECTVEGTSNPNLYWYRQAAGRGLQLLFYSVGIGQISSEVPQNLSASRPQDRQFILSSKKLLLSDSGFYLCAWSRRLAEETQYFGPGTRLLVL.

The J gene is TRBJ1-1, the V gene TRBV6-5, with D hard to call. There are 13 residues in the CDR3. Germline V gene lookup returns CDR1 MNHEY and CDR2 SVGAGI. Trimming took off 1 base at V and 1 base at J, with 4 bases between the two ends. The CDR3 nucleotides read TGTGCCAGCAGTTACTGGGAGAACACTGAAGCTTTCTTT. Protein sequence: CASSYWENTEAFF.

The chain recombines TRBV7-2 with TRBJ2-5, with D perhaps matching TRBD1 or TRBD2 (5 bases each). V was cut by 0 bases and J by 5 bases, with 10 bases left in between. From germline, CDR1 is SGHTA and CDR2 FQGNSA. The CDR3 is 14 amino acids. The CDR3 spells CASSLAGPGETQYF. The CDR3 DNA is TGTGCCAGCAGCTTAGCGGGACCCGGCGAGACCCAGTACTTC.

The V gene is TRBV27, the J gene TRBJ2-6; D may correspond to TRBD1 or TRBD2 (6 bases each). V dropped 1 base and J dropped 0 bases, with 10 bases sitting between them. The CDR3 loop spans 17 amino acids. Germline-derived CDR1 and CDR2 are MNHEY and SMNVEV (reference sequence). Written as DNA, the CDR3 is TGTGCCAGCAGTTTATTGGGGGGCGGCTCTGGGGCCAACGTCCTGACTTTC. It encodes CASSLLGGGSGANVLTF.

This clone was counted once. The chain recombines TRBV5-6 with TRBJ2-7, with TRBD2 identical over 10 bases. This CDR3 comprises 14 residues. In germline, CDR1 is SGHDT, CDR2 YYEEEE. V trimming: 4 bases; J trimming: 6 bases; junction bases outside the gene matches: 7. CDR3: CASSPLAGAPEQYF. CDR3 coding DNA: TGTGCCAGCAGCCCTCTAGCGGGGGCCCCCGAGCAGTACTTC.

The chain uses TRBV7-2 and TRBJ2-2, with 10 bases matching TRBD2. Germline V CDR1 and CDR2: SGHTA, FQGNSA. After removal of 6 bases from V and 3 bases from J, the junction contained 4 bases not matched to a gene. The CDR3 covers 15 residues. Here the CDR3 DNA reads TGTGCCAGCAGACGACTAGCGGGCGACACCGGGGAGCTGTTTTTT. Residues: CASRRLAGDTGELFF.

The V call is TRBV21-1, the J call TRBJ1-6; whether TRBD1, the table's D call, matches the DNA was not checked. TRBV21-1 is a recognized pseudogene. The CDR3 extends over 17 amino acids. In DNA form, the CDR3 reads TGTGCCAGCAGCAACCGGGACAGGGAGAGGGCTAATTCACCCCTCCACTTT. Translation gives CASSNRDRERANSPLHF.

This rearrangement joins TRBV6-1 to TRBJ1-1, with 10 bases aligning to TRBD1. Trimming at V came to 6 bases and at J to 1 base, leaving 2 bases not matched to a gene. The germline CDR1 and CDR2 sequences are MNHNS and SASEGT. The CDR3 has 14 residues. The CDR3 nucleotides read TGTGCCAGCAGGCGACAGGGGGCGAACACTGAAGCTTTCTTT. Its protein is CASRRQGANTEAFF.

The genes are TRBV5-6 and TRBJ2-5; tentatively, D is TRBD1 (5 bases). This CDR3 comprises 14 residues. The V end was cut by 6 bases, the J end by 1 base, with 13 bases between. CDR1 is SGHDT and CDR2 is YYEEEE in the germline V gene. The CDR3 here is CASNGRGFQETQYF. The CDR3, as DNA: TGTGCCAGCAACGGTAGGGGCTTCCAAGAGACCCAGTACTTC.

The V and J genes are TRBV4-1 and TRBJ2-1; no clear D gene. The germline V and J ends were trimmed by 4 bases and 5 bases, with 9 bases remaining between them. Per germline, CDR1 MGHRA and CDR2 YSYEKL. The CDR3 is 13 amino acids. CDR3 nucleotide sequence: TGCGCCAGCAGCCGAAACACCAACAATGAGCAGTTCTTC. Residues: CASSRNTNNEQFF.

The CDR3 sequence: CASSLGRFGQNTEAFF. Here the CDR3 DNA reads TGTGCCAGCAGCTTAGGTCGGTTCGGACAGAACACTGAAGCTTTCTTT. The rearrangement links TRBV5-4 to TRBJ1-1; weak D call: TRBD1 (5 bases). The CDR3 runs 16 residues. The germline V and J ends were trimmed by 2 bases and 1 base, with 15 bases remaining between them. CDR1 and CDR2 from the germline V gene are SGHNT and YYREEE (reference sequence).

J is TRBJ2-6 and V is TRBV4-2, with D unclear. The germline gives CDR1 LGHNA, CDR2 YNFKEQ. Deletions cut 1 base from V and 0 bases from J, with 10 bases between. This CDR3 is 17 amino acids long. The DNA for the CDR3 is TGTGCCAGCAGCCAAGCGAGCACCAGCTCTGGGGCCAACGTCCTGACTTTC. Its protein product is CASSQASTSSGANVLTF.

The chain combines TRBV29-1 with TRBJ2-4, with unresolved D. Germline V gene lookup returns CDR1 SQVTM and CDR2 ANQGSEA. The CDR3 runs to 13 residues. The V gene lost 1 base and the J gene lost 5 bases, with 9 bases spanning the gap. Here the CDR3 reads CSVEGAAQNIQYF. CDR3 sequence (DNA): TGCAGCGTTGAAGGGGCAGCTCAAAACATTCAGTACTTC. Complete variable domain (other parts from reference TRBV29-1 and TRBJ2-4): SAVISQKPSRDICQRGTSLTIQCQVDSQVTMMFWYRQQPGQSLTLIATANQGSEATYESGFVIDKFPISRPNLTFSTLTVSNMSPEDSSIYLCSVEGAAQNIQYFGAGTRLSVL.

The V and J genes are TRBV19 and TRBJ2-3; 10 positions agree with TRBD2. Germline CDR1 and CDR2: LNHDA and SQIVND (reference sequence). The V and J ends lost 1 base and 2 bases, in that order; junction bases with no gene match: 3. CDR3 length equals 16 residues. CDR3 region: CASSIGSGRTTDTQYF. The CDR3 DNA follows: TGTGCCAGTAGTATAGGTAGCGGGAGGACCACAGATACGCAGTATTTT.

This clone was seen only once. The chain has TRBV6-6 and TRBJ1-3; 8 positions match TRBD1. In germline, CDR1 is MNHNY, CDR2 SVGAGI (reference sequence). CDR3 length: 13 amino acids. Germline trimming cut 4 bases from V and 4 bases from J; bases unmatched to any gene: 0. DNA of the CDR3: TGTGCCAGCAGTTCAGGGGGCGGAAACACCATATATTTT. It specifies CASSSGGGNTIYF.

The genes are TRBV4-3 and TRBJ2-7; the D gene is possibly TRBD2 (7 bases). The CDR3 totals 16 residues. V lost 4 bases, J lost 4 bases, and 20 bases lay in between. Germline V gene data show CDR1 as LGHNA and CDR2 as YSLEER. The CDR3 region is CASSPEGGGGPYEQYF. The DNA for the CDR3 is TGCGCCAGCAGCCCAGAGGGGGGCGGGGGACCTTACGAGCAGTACTTC.

V is TRBV5-6 and J is TRBJ1-1; no reliable D call. The CDR3 sequence is 16 residues long. V lost 1 base and J 0 bases, leaving 13 bases between the germline ends. Germline loops: CDR1 SGHDT, CDR2 YYEEEE. Here the CDR3 DNA reads TGTGCCAGCAGCTTGAGAAATTCGGCCCTGAACACTGAAGCTTTCTTT. It encodes CASSLRNSALNTEAFF.

The V gene is TRBV4-1, the J gene TRBJ2-7; 9 nucleotides align to TRBD1. The V and J ends lost 4 bases and 3 bases, in that order; junction bases with no gene match: 7. This CDR3 is built from 15 residues. CDR1 and CDR2 (germline): MGHRA, YSYEKL. This CDR3 is CASSRGQGTIYEQYF. Written as DNA, the CDR3 is TGCGCCAGCAGCCGAGGACAGGGGACAATCTACGAGCAGTACTTC.

This chain's CDR3 is CASSEVPGHLWPYMGSNQPQHF. In DNA form, the CDR3 reads TGCGCCAGCAGTGAGGTCCCGGGACACCTTTGGCCATATATGGGGAGCAATCAGCCCCAGCATTTT. This chain uses TRBV10-1 with TRBJ1-5, with a possible D match to TRBD1 (6 bases). The CDR3 consists of 22 residues. V lost 2 bases to trimming and J lost 1 base, with 30 bases between them. Looked up from germline, CDR1 is WNHNN and CDR2 is SYGVQD (reference sequence).

The V call is TRBV4-3, the J call TRBJ1-2, with D possibly matching TRBD1 (5 bases). This CDR3 spans 15 amino acids. V was pared by 0 bases and J by 3 bases, with 11 bases between. Germline V gene lookup returns CDR1 LGHNA and CDR2 YSLEER. This CDR3 is CASSQDGQGDYGYTF. The CDR3 DNA reads TGCGCCAGCAGCCAAGATGGGCAGGGAGACTATGGCTACACCTTC.

The chain combines TRBV9 with TRBJ1-1, with 10 bases matching TRBD1. Germline-derived CDR1 and CDR2 are SGDLS and YYNGEE. Losses at the gene ends were 4 bases for V and 7 bases for J; bases not matched to a gene: 13. The CDR3 runs to 16 residues. CDR3 nucleotide sequence: TGTGCCAGCAGCCCCGGACAGGGGGTGGGGGGGAATGAAGCTTTCTTT. It translates to CASSPGQGVGGNEAFF.

The chain recombines TRBV9 with TRBJ2-7, with TRBD2 matching 7 bases. The CDR3 is 13 residues long. The V segment lost 0 bases and the J segment 3 bases; nucleotides outside the gene matches: 0. Germline lookup yields CDR1 SGDLS and CDR2 YYNGEE. The CDR3 nucleotides read TGTGCCAGCAGCGTAGGGGAGGGCTACGAGCAGTACTTC. Translated, it gives CASSVGEGYEQYF.